This is a list of T cell receptor beta chains from one sample in a study of response to subunit inactivated influenza vaccine. MiXCR, run by TCRdb on the RT-PCR reads, gives a single entry per CDR3 protein. The data contain fewer than 750,000 distinct CDR3 sequences, 11% to 15% of them seen just once; the ten biggest clones take up 11%. Sequenced material: PBMCs from blood, taken 11 to 12 days after vaccination. These TCRs come from a man aged 50-59 years who received an inactivated influenza vaccine. Both conserved end residues are part of each CDR3. The order of the fields is D gene, V gene, clone size, J gene, CDR3 protein, CDR3 DNA. D genes are given only for firm matches. Not all rows give a size; the values are once, few, many and, for expanded clones, a class.

d_gene: -
v_gene: TRBV5-1
abundance: -
j_gene: TRBJ1-2
CDR3aa: CASRDAYGYTF
CDR3nt: TGCGCCAGCAGGGATGCGTATGGCTACACCTTC

d_gene: -
v_gene: TRBV20-1
abundance: -
j_gene: TRBJ1-4
CDR3aa: CSARGKGTRGGEKLFF
CDR3nt: TGCAGTGCTAGAGGTAAAGGGACGAGAGGAGGTGAAAAACTGTTTTTT

d_gene: -
v_gene: TRBV7-9
abundance: -
j_gene: TRBJ2-2
CDR3aa: CASSPRGTANTGELFF
CDR3nt: TGTGCCAGCAGCCCCCGGGGGACGGCGAACACCGGGGAGCTGTTTTTT

d_gene: -
v_gene: TRBV5-1
abundance: few
j_gene: TRBJ2-7
CDR3aa: CASSPVPGPQIYEQYF
CDR3nt: TGCGCCAGCAGCCCCGTGCCTGGACCCCAAATCTACGAGCAGTACTTC

d_gene: -
v_gene: TRBV20-1
abundance: -
j_gene: TRBJ2-1
CDR3aa: CSAQRPGLSYNEQFF
CDR3nt: TGCAGTGCTCAACGCCCTGGACTTTCTTACAATGAGCAGTTCTTC

d_gene: -
v_gene: TRBV7-9
abundance: few
j_gene: TRBJ2-1
CDR3aa: CASSLVRNEQFF
CDR3nt: TGTGCCAGCAGCTTAGTTAGGAATGAGCAGTTCTTC

d_gene: -
v_gene: TRBV5-4
abundance: few
j_gene: TRBJ2-7
CDR3aa: CASSLSGKSYEQYF
CDR3nt: TGTGCCAGCAGCTTAAGCGGCAAATCCTACGAGCAGTACTTC

d_gene: -
v_gene: TRBV12-3/TRBV12-4
abundance: few
j_gene: TRBJ2-3
CDR3aa: CASSFGLASRNMAQYF
CDR3nt: TGTGCCAGCAGTTTTGGGCTAGCGTCCCGCAACATGGCGCAGTATTTT

d_gene: -
v_gene: TRBV3-1
abundance: -
j_gene: TRBJ2-6
CDR3aa: CASSQPRHSGANVLTF
CDR3nt: TGTGCCAGCAGCCAACCAAGACACTCTGGGGCCAACGTCCTGACTTTC

d_gene: -
v_gene: TRBV10-3
abundance: -
j_gene: TRBJ2-2
CDR3aa: CAISDHSTGGELFF
CDR3nt: TGTGCCATCAGTGATCACTCCACGGGGGGGGAGCTGTTTTTT

d_gene: -
v_gene: TRBV20-1
abundance: -
j_gene: TRBJ2-1
CDR3aa: CSAPPWGESYNEQFF
CDR3nt: TGCAGTGCACCCCCGTGGGGGGAGTCCTACAATGAGCAGTTCTTC

d_gene: -
v_gene: TRBV5-1
abundance: few
j_gene: TRBJ1-5
CDR3aa: CASSFSQGSQPQHF
CDR3nt: TGCGCCAGCAGCTTCTCCCAGGGGAGTCAGCCCCAGCATTTT

d_gene: -
v_gene: TRBV4-3
abundance: -
j_gene: TRBJ2-6
CDR3aa: CASSPPGAGSGANVLTF
CDR3nt: TGCGCCAGCAGCCCCCCTGGAGCGGGCTCTGGGGCCAACGTCCTGACTTTC

d_gene: -
v_gene: TRBV4-3
abundance: -
j_gene: TRBJ1-2
CDR3aa: CASSGRVFYGYTF
CDR3nt: TGCGCCAGCAGCGGGAGAGTTTTCTATGGCTACACCTTC

d_gene: -
v_gene: TRBV12-3/TRBV12-4
abundance: -
j_gene: TRBJ1-5
CDR3aa: CASSPGTPRQPQHF
CDR3nt: TGTGCCAGCAGTCCCGGGACACCGCGACAGCCCCAGCATTTT

d_gene: TRBD2
v_gene: TRBV29-1
abundance: -
j_gene: TRBJ2-7
CDR3aa: CNVRAGSPLSYEQYF
CDR3nt: TGCAACGTAAGAGCGGGGAGTCCCCTCTCCTACGAGCAGTACTTC